This T cell receptor (beta chain) comes out of a study of T cell clonality in common variable immunodeficiency. Study-wide findings and caveats: Common variable immunodeficiency TCR beta sequences reportedly had fewer deletions and N-nucleotide insertions. T cell subpopulation sequencing would be needed to explain CVID clonality. Compared with controls, CVID subjects had fewer shared TCRbeta clones.

CDR1 is ENHRY and CDR2 is SYGVKD in the germline V gene. The length of the CDR3 is 17 residues. Losses at the gene ends were 4 bases for V and 4 bases for J; bases not matched to a gene: 11. In its sample, this clone was seen many times. Antigen unknown. With the read ending 3 residues before the CDR3 end, the germline J gene is used to fill in that end. Caucasian heritage predominated among both patients and controls. Libraries were prepared by immunoSEQ multiplex PCR; TCRdb keeps only in-frame clonotypes and omits some of them. Listed for the sample are just over 25,000 clones, none seen a single time.

The genes are TRBV10-3 and TRBJ2-3; 10 bases are shared with TRBD2. Specimen: peripheral blood mononuclear cells. The sequence was obtained from a human donor with common variable immunodeficiency. The CDR3 sequence: CAISAPGLASRADTQYF. The part of the CDR3 DNA that was read is TGTGCCATCAGTGCGCCGGGACTAGCGAGTAGGGCAGATACG.